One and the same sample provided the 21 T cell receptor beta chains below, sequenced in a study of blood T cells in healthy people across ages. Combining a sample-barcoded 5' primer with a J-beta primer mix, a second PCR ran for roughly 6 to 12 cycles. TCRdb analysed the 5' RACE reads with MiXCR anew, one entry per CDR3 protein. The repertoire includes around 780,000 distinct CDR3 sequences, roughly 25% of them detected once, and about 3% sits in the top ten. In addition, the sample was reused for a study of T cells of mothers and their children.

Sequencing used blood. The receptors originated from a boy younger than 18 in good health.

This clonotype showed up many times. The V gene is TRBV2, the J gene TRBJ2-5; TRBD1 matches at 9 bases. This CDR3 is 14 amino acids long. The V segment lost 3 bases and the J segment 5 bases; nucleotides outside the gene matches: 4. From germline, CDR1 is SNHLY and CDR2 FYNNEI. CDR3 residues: CASSDPTGGETQYF. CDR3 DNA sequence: TGTGCCAGCAGTGACCCGACAGGGGGGGAGACCCAGTACTTC.

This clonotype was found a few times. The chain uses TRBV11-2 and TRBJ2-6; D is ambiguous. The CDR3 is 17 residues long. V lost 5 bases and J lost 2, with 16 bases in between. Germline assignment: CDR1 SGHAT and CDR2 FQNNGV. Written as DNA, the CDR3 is TGTGCCAGCAGCCCGTTGACTTTTGGGGCTGGGGCCAACGTCCTGACTTTC. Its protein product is CASSPLTFGAGANVLTF.

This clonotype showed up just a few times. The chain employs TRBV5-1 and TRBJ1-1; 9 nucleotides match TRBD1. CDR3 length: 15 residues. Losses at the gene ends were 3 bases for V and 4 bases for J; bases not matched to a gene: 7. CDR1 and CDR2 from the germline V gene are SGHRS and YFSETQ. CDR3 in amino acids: CASSSGTGKFTEAFF. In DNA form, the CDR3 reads TGCGCCAGCAGCTCCGGGACAGGGAAGTTCACTGAAGCTTTCTTT.

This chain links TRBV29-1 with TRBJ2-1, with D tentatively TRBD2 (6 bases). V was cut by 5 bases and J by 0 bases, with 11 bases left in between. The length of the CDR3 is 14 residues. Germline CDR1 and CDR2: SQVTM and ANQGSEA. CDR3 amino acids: CSVFGGTSYNEQFF. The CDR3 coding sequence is TGCAGCGTTTTTGGGGGGACCTCCTACAATGAGCAGTTCTTC.

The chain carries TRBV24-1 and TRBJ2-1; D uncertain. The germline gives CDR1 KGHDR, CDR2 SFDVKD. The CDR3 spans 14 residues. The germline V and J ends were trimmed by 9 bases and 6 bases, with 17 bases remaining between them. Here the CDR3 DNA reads TGTGCCACCTCCCCGGCAAGGGCCCCCAATGAGCAGTTCTTC. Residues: CATSPARAPNEQFF.

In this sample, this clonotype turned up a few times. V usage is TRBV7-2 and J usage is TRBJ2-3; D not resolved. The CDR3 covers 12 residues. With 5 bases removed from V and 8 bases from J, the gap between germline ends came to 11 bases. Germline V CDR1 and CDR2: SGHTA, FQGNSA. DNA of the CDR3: TGTGCCAGCAGCGGGTCTGGCGGTACGCAGTATTTT. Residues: CASSGSGGTQYF.

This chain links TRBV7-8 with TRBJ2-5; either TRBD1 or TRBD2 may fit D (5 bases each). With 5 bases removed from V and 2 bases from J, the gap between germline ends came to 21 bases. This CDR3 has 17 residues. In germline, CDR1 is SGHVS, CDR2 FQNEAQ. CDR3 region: CASSLKRPGSWQETQYF. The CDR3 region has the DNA TGTGCCAGCAGCCTGAAGCGTCCAGGGAGTTGGCAAGAGACCCAGTACTTC. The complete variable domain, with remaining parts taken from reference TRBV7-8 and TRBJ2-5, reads GAGVSQSPRYKVAKRGQDVALRCDPISGHVSLFWYQQALGQGPEFLTYFQNEAQLDKSGLPSDRFFAERPEGSVSTLKIQRTQQEDSAVYLCASSLKRPGSWQETQYFGPGTRLLVL.

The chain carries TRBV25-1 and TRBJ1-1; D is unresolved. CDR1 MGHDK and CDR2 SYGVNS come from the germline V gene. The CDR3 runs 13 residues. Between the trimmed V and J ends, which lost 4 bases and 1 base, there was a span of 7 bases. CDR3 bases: TGTGCCAGCAGTGCTCAGACGAACACTGAAGCTTTCTTT. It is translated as CASSAQTNTEAFF.

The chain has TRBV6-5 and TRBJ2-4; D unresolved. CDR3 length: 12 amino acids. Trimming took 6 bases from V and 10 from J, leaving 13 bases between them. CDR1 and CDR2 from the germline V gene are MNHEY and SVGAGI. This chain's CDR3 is CASSPPVPIQYF. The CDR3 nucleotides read TGTGCCAGCAGCCCGCCCGTTCCTATTCAGTACTTC.

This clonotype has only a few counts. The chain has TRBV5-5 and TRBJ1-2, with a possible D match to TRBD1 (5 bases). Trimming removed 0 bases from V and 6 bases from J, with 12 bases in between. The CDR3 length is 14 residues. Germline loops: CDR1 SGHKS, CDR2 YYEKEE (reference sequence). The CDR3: CASSLAGAGHGYTF. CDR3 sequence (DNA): TGTGCCAGCAGCTTGGCCGGGGCAGGGCATGGCTACACCTTC. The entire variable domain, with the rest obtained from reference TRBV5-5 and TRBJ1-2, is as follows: DAGVTQSPTHLIKTRGQQVTLRCSPISGHKSVSWYQQVLGQGPQFIFQYYEKEERGRGNFPDRFSARQFPNYSSELNVNALLLGDSALYLCASSLAGAGHGYTFGSGTRLTVV.

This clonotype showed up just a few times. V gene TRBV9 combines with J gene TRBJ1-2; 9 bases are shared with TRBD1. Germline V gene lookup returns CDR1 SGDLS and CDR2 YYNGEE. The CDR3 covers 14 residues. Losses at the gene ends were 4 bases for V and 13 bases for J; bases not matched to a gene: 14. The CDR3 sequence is CASSPGQGLSLSTF. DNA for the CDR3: TGTGCCAGCAGCCCCGGACAGGGGTTGTCCCTTTCCACCTTC.

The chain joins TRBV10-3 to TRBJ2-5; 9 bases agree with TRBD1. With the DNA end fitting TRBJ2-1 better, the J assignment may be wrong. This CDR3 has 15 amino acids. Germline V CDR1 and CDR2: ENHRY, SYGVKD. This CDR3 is CAILTRTGEYNEQFF. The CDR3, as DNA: TGTGCCATTCTGACACGGACAGGGGAGTACAATGAGCAGTTCTTC.

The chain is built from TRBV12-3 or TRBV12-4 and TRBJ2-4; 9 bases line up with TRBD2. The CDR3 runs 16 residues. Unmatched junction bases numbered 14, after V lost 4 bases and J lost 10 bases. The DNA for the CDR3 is TGTGCCAGCAGTTCGGTTTGGACTAGCGACATAAGGATTCAGTACTTC. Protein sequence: CASSSVWTSDIRIQYF.

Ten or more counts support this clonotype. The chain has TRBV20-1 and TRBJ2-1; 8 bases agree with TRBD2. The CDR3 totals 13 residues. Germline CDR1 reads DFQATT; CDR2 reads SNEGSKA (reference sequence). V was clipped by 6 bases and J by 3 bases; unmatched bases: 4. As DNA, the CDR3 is TGCAGTGCCGGGACTAGATACTACAATGAGCAGTTCTTC. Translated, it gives CSAGTRYYNEQFF.

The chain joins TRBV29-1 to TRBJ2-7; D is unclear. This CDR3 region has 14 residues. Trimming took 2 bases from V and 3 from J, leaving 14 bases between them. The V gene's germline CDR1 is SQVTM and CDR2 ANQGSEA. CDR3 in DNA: TGCAGCGTTGAATTGGCGGATGGGGACTACGAGCAGTACTTC. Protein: CSVELADGDYEQYF.

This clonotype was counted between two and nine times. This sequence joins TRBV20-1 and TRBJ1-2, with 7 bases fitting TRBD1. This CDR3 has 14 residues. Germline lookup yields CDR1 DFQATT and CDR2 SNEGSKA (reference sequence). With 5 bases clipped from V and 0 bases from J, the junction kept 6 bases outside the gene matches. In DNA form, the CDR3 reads TGCAGTGCTTCCGCAGGGACAGCTAACTATGGCTACACCTTC. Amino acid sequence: CSASAGTANYGYTF.

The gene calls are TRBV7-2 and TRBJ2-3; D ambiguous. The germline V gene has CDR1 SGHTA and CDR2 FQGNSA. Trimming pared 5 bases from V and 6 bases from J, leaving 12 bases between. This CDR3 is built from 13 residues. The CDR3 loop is CASSMVPADTQYF. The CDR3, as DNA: TGTGCCAGCAGCATGGTCCCTGCGGATACGCAGTATTTT.

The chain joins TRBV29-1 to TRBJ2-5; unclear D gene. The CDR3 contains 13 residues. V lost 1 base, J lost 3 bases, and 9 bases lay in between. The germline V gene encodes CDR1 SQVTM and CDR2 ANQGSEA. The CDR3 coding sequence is TGCAGCGTTGAAGGTCAGCATGAAGAGACCCAGTACTTC. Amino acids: CSVEGQHEETQYF.

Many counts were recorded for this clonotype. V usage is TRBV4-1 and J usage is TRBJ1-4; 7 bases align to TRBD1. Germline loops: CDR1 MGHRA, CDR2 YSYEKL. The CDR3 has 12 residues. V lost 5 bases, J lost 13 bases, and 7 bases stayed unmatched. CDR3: CASSVGQTRLFF. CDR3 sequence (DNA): TGCGCCAGCAGCGTGGGACAGACACGACTGTTTTTT.

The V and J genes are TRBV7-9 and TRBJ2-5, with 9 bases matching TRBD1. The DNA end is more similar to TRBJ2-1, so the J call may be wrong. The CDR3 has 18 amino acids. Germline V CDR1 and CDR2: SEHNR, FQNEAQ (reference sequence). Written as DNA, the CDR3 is TGTGCCAGCAGCTTATGGCCGGACCGGGACAGGGTCTACAATGAGCAGTTCTTC. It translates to CASSLWPDRDRVYNEQFF.

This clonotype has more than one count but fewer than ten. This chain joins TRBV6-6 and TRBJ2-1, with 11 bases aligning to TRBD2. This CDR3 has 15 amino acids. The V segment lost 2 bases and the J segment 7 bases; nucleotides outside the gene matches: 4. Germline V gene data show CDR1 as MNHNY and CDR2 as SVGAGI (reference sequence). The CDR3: CASSYRLAGTNEQFF. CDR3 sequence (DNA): TGTGCCAGCAGTTACAGACTAGCGGGGACGAATGAGCAGTTCTTC.